This TCR beta chain comes out of a study of shared clonotypes between healthy human individuals. General study findings and limits: Estimated richness values were generally larger in naive subsets than in memory subsets.

Investigators divided CD4+ cells into CD45RA+ naive and CD45RA-negative memory subsets. In germline, CDR1 is LNHDA, CDR2 SQIVND (reference sequence). The J segment lost 0 bases and the V segment lost 8 bases, leaving 2 bases of the junction unmatched. This CDR3 is built from 14 residues. Libraries were prepared by immunoSEQ multiplex PCR; TCRdb keeps only in-frame clonotypes and omits some of them. This table holds about 2.4 million clones, over 85% found once. As to this clone: The antigen remains unidentified.

Sample: naive CD4+ T cells sorted from blood. Sample subset: CD45RA+ positively selected. This receptor was taken from a man between 18 and 35 years old in good health. The chain recombines TRBV19 with TRBJ2-3; 10 bases are a match to TRBD2. For the CDR3, the DNA is TGTGCCAGTCAGACTAGCGGGAGCACAGATACGCAGTATTTT. Its translation is CASQTSGSTDTQYF.